The clone carrying this T cell receptor (beta chain) was counted a few times. Its antigen is not identified. The data derive from a study of cytomegalovirus exposure and HLA in healthy donors. Study-level results: In a later analysis, across HLA loci, associated TCR counts were highest for DRB1, lowest for HLA-C. An observed cluster of highly shared sequence variants was recorded as a likely sequencing artifact.

Vbeta (60) and Jbeta (13) primers were used in the PCR. Method: immunoSEQ multiplex PCR; TCRdb's copy keeps in-frame clones and lacks some. The sample contains 200,000 to 250,000 clones, over 65% of which appear only once. The sample taken for sequencing was PBMCs. This TCR derives from a human donor in good health.

The CDR3 sequence is CASSLAGTSESSYNEQFF. For the CDR3, the DNA is TGCGCCAGCAGCTTAGCCGGGACTAGCGAGAGCTCCTACAATGAGCAGTTCTTC. The rearrangement joins TRBV5-1 to TRBJ2-1; 10 bases fit TRBD2. The CDR3 is 18 amino acids. Germline CDR1 reads SGHRS; CDR2 reads YFSETQ. V lost 2 bases, J lost 0 bases, and 8 bases stayed unmatched.